The clone carrying this T cell receptor beta chain was found a few times. These data come from a study of blood T cells in healthy people across ages. Combining a sample-barcoded 5' primer with a J-beta primer mix, a second PCR ran for roughly 6 to 12 cycles. Through a template-switch adaptor with 12 random nucleotides, each cDNA molecule received a tag. TCRdb analysed the 5' RACE reads with MiXCR anew, one entry per CDR3 protein. The table shows about 500,000 distinct CDR3 sequences, with around 24% occurring only once. The germline CDR1 and CDR2 sequences are SEHNR and FQNEAQ (reference sequence). V was cut by 1 base and J by 7 bases, with 7 bases left in between. This CDR3 spans 12 amino acids. The same sample was also studied in work on T cells of mothers and their children. That publication notes: The entire RNA extract went into cDNA synthesis at about 1.4 ug per 15 ul. Each mother gave over 8.5 million TCR beta CDR3 reads; each child, about 2.8 million.

The TCR originated in a boy younger than 18 in good health. Specimen: blood. The J gene is TRBJ1-1, the V gene TRBV7-9; D is undetermined. This chain's CDR3 is CASSLDGYEAFF. In DNA form, the CDR3 reads TGTGCCAGCAGCTTAGACGGGTATGAAGCTTTCTTT.